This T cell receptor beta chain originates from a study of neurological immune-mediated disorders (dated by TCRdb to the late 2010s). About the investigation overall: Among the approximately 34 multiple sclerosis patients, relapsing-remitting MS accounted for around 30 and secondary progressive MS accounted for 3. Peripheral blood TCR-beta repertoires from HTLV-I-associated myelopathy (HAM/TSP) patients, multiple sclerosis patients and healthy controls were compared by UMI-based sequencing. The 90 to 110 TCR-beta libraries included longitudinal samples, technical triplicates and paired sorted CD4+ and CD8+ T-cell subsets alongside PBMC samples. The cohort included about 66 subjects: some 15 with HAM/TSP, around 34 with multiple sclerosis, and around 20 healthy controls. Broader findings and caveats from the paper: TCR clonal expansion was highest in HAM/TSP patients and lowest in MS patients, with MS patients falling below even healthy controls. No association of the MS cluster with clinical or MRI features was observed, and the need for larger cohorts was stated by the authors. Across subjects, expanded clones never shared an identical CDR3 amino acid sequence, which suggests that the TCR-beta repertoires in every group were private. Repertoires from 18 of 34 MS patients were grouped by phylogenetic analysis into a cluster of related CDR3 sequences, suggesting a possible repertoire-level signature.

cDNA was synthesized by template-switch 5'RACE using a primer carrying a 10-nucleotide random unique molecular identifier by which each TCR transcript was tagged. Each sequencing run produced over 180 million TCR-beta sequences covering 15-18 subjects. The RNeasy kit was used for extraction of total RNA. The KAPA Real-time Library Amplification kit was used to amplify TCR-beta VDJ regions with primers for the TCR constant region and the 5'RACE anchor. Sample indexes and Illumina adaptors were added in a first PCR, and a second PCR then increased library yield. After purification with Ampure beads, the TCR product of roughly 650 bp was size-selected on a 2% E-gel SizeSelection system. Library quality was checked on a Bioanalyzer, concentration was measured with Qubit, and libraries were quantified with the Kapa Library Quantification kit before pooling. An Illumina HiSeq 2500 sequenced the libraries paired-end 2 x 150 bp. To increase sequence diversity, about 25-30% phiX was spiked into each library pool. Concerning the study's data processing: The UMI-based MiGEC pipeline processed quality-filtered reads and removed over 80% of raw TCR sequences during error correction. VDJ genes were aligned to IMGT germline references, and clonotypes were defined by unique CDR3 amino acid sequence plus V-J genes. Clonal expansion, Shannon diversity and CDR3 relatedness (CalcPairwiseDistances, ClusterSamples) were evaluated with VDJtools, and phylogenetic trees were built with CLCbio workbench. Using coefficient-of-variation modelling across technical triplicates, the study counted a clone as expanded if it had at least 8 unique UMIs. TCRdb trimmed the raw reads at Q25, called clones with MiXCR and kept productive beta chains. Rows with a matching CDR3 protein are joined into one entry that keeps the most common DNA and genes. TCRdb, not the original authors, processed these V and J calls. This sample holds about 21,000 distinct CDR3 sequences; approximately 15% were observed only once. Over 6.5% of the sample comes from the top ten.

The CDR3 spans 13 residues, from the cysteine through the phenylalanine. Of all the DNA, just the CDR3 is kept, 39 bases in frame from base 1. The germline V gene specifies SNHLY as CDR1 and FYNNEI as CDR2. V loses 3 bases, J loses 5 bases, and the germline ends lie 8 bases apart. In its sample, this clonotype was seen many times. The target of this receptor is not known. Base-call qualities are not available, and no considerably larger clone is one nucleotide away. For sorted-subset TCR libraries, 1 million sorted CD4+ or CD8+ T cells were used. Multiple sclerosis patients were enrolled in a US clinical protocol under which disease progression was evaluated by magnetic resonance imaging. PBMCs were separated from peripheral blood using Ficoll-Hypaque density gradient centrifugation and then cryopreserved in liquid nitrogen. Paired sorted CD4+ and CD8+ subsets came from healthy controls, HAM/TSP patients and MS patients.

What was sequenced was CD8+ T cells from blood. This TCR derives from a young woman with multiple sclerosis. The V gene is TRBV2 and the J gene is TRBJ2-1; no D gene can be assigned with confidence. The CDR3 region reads CASSDLPHNEQFF. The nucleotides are TGTGCCAGCAGTGACCTCCCCCACAATGAGCAGTTCTTC. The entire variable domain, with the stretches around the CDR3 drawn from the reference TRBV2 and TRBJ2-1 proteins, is EPEVTQTPSHQVTQMGQEVILRCVPISNHLYFYWYRQILGQKVEFLVSFYNNEISEKSEIFDDQFSVERPDGSNFTLKIRSTKLEDSAMYFCASSDLPHNEQFFGPGTRLTVL.